Below, 12 T cell receptor beta chains from the same sample are listed, as sequenced in a study of blood T cell repertoires in COVID-19. Profiling relied on immunoSEQ multiplex PCR, and the TCRdb table lists in-frame clones only, not all of them. The sample carries approximately 150,000 clones, about 85% recorded once. Sequencing was carried out using peripheral blood. All receptors derive from a human donor with acute or convalescent COVID-19. The donor label of this sample is uncertain.

The J gene is TRBJ1-1, the V gene TRBV5-4, with 8 bases identical to TRBD1. The V segment lost 6 bases and the J segment 4 bases; nucleotides outside the gene matches: 14. There are 16 residues in the CDR3. Germline CDR1 reads SGHNT; CDR2 reads YYREEE (reference sequence). CDR3 nucleotide sequence: TGTGCCAGCACCCTAGGGGGCAGGGGGCGCGGCACTGAAGCTTTCTTT. It codes for CASTLGGRGRGTEAFF.

V gene TRBV27 combines with J gene TRBJ1-6, with D maybe TRBD1 (5 bases). The V gene lost 3 bases and the J gene lost 8 bases, with 17 bases spanning the gap. CDR3 length: 16 residues. CDR1 and CDR2 from the germline V gene are MNHEY and SMNVEV (reference sequence). The CDR3 reads CASSFDRRLWDSPLHF. The CDR3 nucleotides read TGTGCCAGCAGTTTTGACAGACGATTGTGGGATTCACCCCTCCACTTT.

This chain joins TRBV12-5 and TRBJ2-5, with D perhaps TRBD1 (6 bases). In germline, CDR1 is LGHNT, CDR2 FRNRAP. The CDR3 has 16 amino acids. The germline V and J ends were trimmed by 6 bases and 4 bases, with 21 bases remaining between them. For the CDR3, the DNA is TGTGCTAGTGGCCCCACCTCAACAGGGATCGGAGAGACCCAGTACTTC. Its protein product is CASGPTSTGIGETQYF.

About this clone itself: At the DNA level, this CDR3 is encoded by other sequences in the same sample as well. The chain uses TRBV9 and TRBJ1-4, with D perhaps TRBD1 (5 bases). CDR1 SGDLS and CDR2 YYNGEE come from the germline V gene. The CDR3 has 16 amino acids. The ends were cut back, 4 bases at V and 2 bases at J, with 15 bases in the middle. CDR3 coding DNA: TGTGCCAGCAGCCCTAGATTGACAGCGACTAATGAAAAACTGTTTTTT. This encodes CASSPRLTATNEKLFF.

For this clone: The junction and the germline gene differ at one end; a read error may be behind it. This chain joins TRBV7-7 and TRBJ2-5, with D tentatively TRBD2 (6 bases). Germline values: CDR1 SSHAT, CDR2 FNYEAQ (reference sequence). This CDR3 has 13 residues. The CDR3 nucleotides are TGTGCTAGCAGCCGCCTTGGGGGGGAGACCCAGTACTTC. As protein: CASSRLGGETQYF.

This clone appeared a single time. The chain carries TRBV5-4 and TRBJ1-4; D possibly corresponds to TRBD1 (5 bases). The CDR3 sequence is 14 residues long. Germline V lookup: CDR1 SGHNT, CDR2 YYREEE (reference sequence). V shed 4 bases and J shed 5 bases, with 12 bases lying between them. CDR3 DNA sequence: TGTGCCAGCAGCCCTCAGGGTCTGAATGAAAAACTGTTTTTT. Translation gives CASSPQGLNEKLFF.

This clone was counted only a few times. The chain joins TRBV4-3 to TRBJ1-2; 7 bases align to TRBD1. The CDR3 contains 15 residues. V shed 2 bases, J shed 4 bases, and the junction held 7 bases outside the gene matches. Per the germline V gene, CDR1 is LGHNA and CDR2 is YSLEER. CDR3 nucleotide sequence: TGCGCCAGCAGCCAACGCTCAGGGGGGCCCTATGGCTACACCTTC. Amino acid sequence: CASSQRSGGPYGYTF.

The chain recombines TRBV2 with TRBJ2-5, with a possible D match to TRBD1 (6 bases). Germline V gene sequence: CDR1 SNHLY, CDR2 FYNNEI. Trimming removed 5 bases at V and 3 bases at J, with 13 bases between. CDR3 length equals 14 residues. The DNA for the CDR3 is TGTGCCAGCAGTACAGGGTTGCTTAAAGAGACCCAGTACTTC. Amino acid sequence: CASSTGLLKETQYF.

J is TRBJ2-1 and V is TRBV19, with 7 bases lining up with TRBD2. Losses at the gene ends were 3 bases for V and 5 bases for J; bases not matched to a gene: 7. The CDR3 totals 15 residues. Germline V gives CDR1 LNHDA, CDR2 SQIVND (reference sequence). CDR3 DNA: TGTGCCAGTAGTATCGGACTAGTGGGCCACAATGAGCAGTTCTTC. This sequence encodes CASSIGLVGHNEQFF.

The count of this clone is one. Other nucleotide sequences in the sample specify the same CDR3. This chain connects TRBV7-2 to TRBJ1-6; possibly TRBD1 for D (5 bases). Germline V gives CDR1 SGHTA, CDR2 FQGNSA. Trimming shortened V by 0 bases and J by 7 bases, and 7 bases separated the two germline ends. This CDR3 spans 14 amino acids. This CDR3 is CASSLAGGNSPLHF. DNA of the CDR3: TGTGCCAGCAGCTTAGCTGGGGGGAATTCACCCCTCCACTTT.

CDR3 in DNA: TGTGCCAGCAGCTTATCCCTAACCCAACCCCAGCATTTT. This gives the protein CASSLSLTQPQHF. The chain has TRBV7-2 and TRBJ1-5; D not resolved. CDR1 is SGHTA, CDR2 FQGNSA, per germline. V gave up 2 bases and J gave up 10 bases, with 12 bases separating them. CDR3 size: 13 residues.

This clone was seen only a few times. The gene calls are TRBV5-1 and TRBJ2-3; 12 nucleotides agree with TRBD2. Germline V lookup: CDR1 SGHRS, CDR2 YFSETQ. V trimming: 4 bases; J trimming: 4 bases; junction bases outside the gene matches: 7. The CDR3 length is 16 residues. The CDR3 is CASSPGLAGNPDTQYF. Written as DNA, the CDR3 is TGCGCCAGCAGCCCCGGACTAGCGGGGAACCCAGATACGCAGTATTTT.